The source of this TCR beta chain is a study of radiotherapy plus CTLA-4 blockade in lung cancer. Clones were sequenced by immunoSEQ multiplex PCR, and TCRdb holds only the in-frame ones, with some missing. The sample lists some 60,000 clones, less than 80% occurring once. Trimming took 6 bases from V and 3 from J; bases not matched to a gene: 13. CDR1 is MDHEN and CDR2 is SYDVKM in the germline V gene. This CDR3 spans 16 amino acids. General study results and limits: Subsequent to radiotherapy plus ipilimumab, tumor-derived TCR clones underwent expansion in blood.

About this clone: Its antigen is not identified.

The sequences come from peripheral blood, collected from a patient treated with radiotherapy plus ipilimumab. This receptor was obtained from a human donor with non-small cell lung cancer who had a complete response to radiotherapy plus ipilimumab. The chain couples TRBV28 to TRBJ1-2, with 7 bases that match TRBD1. CDR3: CASSTSGGASDYGYTF. CDR3 sequence (DNA): TGTGCCAGCAGCACATCAGGGGGAGCGAGTGACTATGGCTACACCTTC.